The sequence of this T cell receptor (beta chain) was determined in a study of technical replicates of blood from a few donors. In its sample, this clone was seen once. The table came from immunoSEQ multiplex PCR; TCRdb's copy has only in-frame clones and leaves some out. In the table there are about 83,000 clones, 92% of which are singletons. V lost 5 bases and J lost 2, with 13 bases in between. The germline V gene encodes CDR1 MNHEY and CDR2 SVGAGI. CDR3 length: 14 amino acids. This chain links TRBV6-5 with TRBJ2-7, with a tentative D call TRBD2 (7 bases). This clonotype was sampled from a human donor in good health. Material for sequencing was T cells isolated from PBMCs. This CDR3 is CASSVGGGAYEQYF. CDR3 bases: TGTGCCAGCAGTGTGGGAGGGGGGGCCTACGAGCAGTACTTC.